This T cell receptor (beta chain) was observed in a study of OX40 agonist ivuxolimab in advanced cancers. For the study at large: Antecedent anti-PD-1, anti-PD-L1 or anti-CTLA-4 therapy was permissible, with roughly 36% having received some. Study results and limitations: Clones of CD4+ and CD8+ blood T cells grew by week 6 at doses of 0.1 to 3.0 mg/kg.

The ends lost 3 bases at V and 4 bases at J; junction bases unmatched: 8. This CDR3 has 16 residues. The germline V gene encodes CDR1 WSHSY and CDR2 SAAADI. Repertoires were generated with immunoSEQ multiplex PCR, while TCRdb's copy carries only in-frame clones and drops some. Here the sample spans roughly 76,000 clones, 84% being singletons. In its sample, this clone was seen a few times. The antigen is not known. V gene TRBV10-2 combines with J gene TRBJ2-1, with TRBD2 matching 8 bases. The origin of this receptor is an adult with an advanced solid tumor such as melanoma, head and neck, liver or kidney cancer. The sample in question was CD4+ or CD8+ T cells sorted from blood, obtained in a trial of the OX40 agonist ivuxolimab. The CDR3 DNA reads TGCGCCAGCAGTGATCTTGTGACTAGCGCGTACAATGAGCAGTTCTTC. Translating gives CASSDLVTSAYNEQFF.